This T cell receptor beta chain was obtained from a study of blood T cell repertoires in COVID-19. Whole-study context: Sites across the United States, Italy and Spain contributed samples from acute and convalescent COVID-19. Nucleic acid was either cDNA or gDNA, and it came from T cells, B-cell-depleted T cells, or PBMCs.

The junction had 10 bases not matched to a gene; V was cut back by 5 bases and J by 13 bases. In germline, CDR1 is SNHLY, CDR2 FYNNEI. This CDR3 is built from 14 residues. As originally analysed: For nucleated cells, counts were estimated from reference gene primer amplification. The protocol was immunoSEQ multiplex PCR, while the TCRdb copy is restricted to in-frame clones and leaves out a portion. That table is the source of V, J and clone size, and D and trimming were worked out from the DNA. The table records about 150,000 clones, approximately 80% of them present only once. This sequence was found in a man in his 60s with acute or convalescent COVID-19. Sequencing was carried out using peripheral blood. This chain connects TRBV2 to TRBJ2-2; 10 bases are a match to TRBD1. The CDR3 nucleotides read TGTGCCAGCAGTAAAGGACAGGGGGAAGTTACGCTGTTTTTT. Protein sequence: CASSKGQGEVTLFF. The variable domain in full, completed from reference TRBV2 and TRBJ2-2, reads EPEVTQTPSHQVTQMGQEVILRCVPISNHLYFYWYRQILGQKVEFLVSFYNNEISEKSEIFDDQFSVERPDGSNFTLKIRSTKLEDSAMYFCASSKGQGEVTLFFGEGSRLTVL.